This paragraph covers one TCR beta chain sequence. The entry originates in a study of PD-1 blockade in classical Hodgkin lymphoma. Some clones are missing from TCRdb's copy, which holds only in-frame ones; the method was immunoSEQ multiplex PCR. The sample includes nearly 100,000 clones, 65% to 85% seen only once; the top ten take 9.5% to 15%. Every single patient, without exception, relapsed after autologous stem cell transplantation, and brentuximab vedotin exposure varied. This receptor was obtained from a human donor with classical Hodgkin lymphoma. Sample: peripheral blood mononuclear cells (PBMCs), taken at baseline.

The CDR3 DNA follows: TGTGCCAGCAATCGGCAGGGGGAATACGAGCAGTACTTC. This translates into CASNRQGEYEQYF. This chain links TRBV6-6 with TRBJ2-7; 7 nucleotides line up with TRBD1. This CDR3 has 13 amino acids. CDR1 is MNHNY and CDR2 is SVGAGI in the germline V gene (reference sequence). V shed 7 bases, J shed 4 bases, and the junction held 7 bases outside the gene matches.